This T cell receptor beta chain was recovered during a study of human T cells and chemical hapten exposure. About the study: Patients were given diphenylcyclopropenone on the scalp weekly across the approximately 25-week study. The patients, most of them female, presented with alopecia areata, totalis or universalis.

Time point noted: patch test 3, about 24 weeks after DPC sensitization. Treatment reported: therapeutic diphenylcyclopropenone sensitization with weekly scalp DPC. A few counts support this clonotype. Attachment of unique molecular identifiers to individual cDNA molecules was performed in the library. TCRdb reanalysed the RACE reads using MiXCR and keeps one entry per CDR3 protein. Of more than 45,000 distinct CDR3 sequences detected, under 15% appear once; the ten largest clones hold about 2.4%. This CDR3 contains 14 residues. V lost 4 bases to trimming and J lost 0 bases, with 9 bases between them. This TCR was sampled from a young man with alopecia areata. Some clones in this sample may be carry-over from other donors' samples. The V and J genes are TRBV12-3 or TRBV12-4 and TRBJ1-1; D unclear. The sample consisted of whole blood, taken in connection with sensitization to the hapten diphenylcyclopropenone (DPC). CDR3 protein: CASSSNSLNTEAFF. The CDR3 coding sequence is TGTGCCAGCAGTTCTAACAGCCTGAACACTGAAGCTTTCTTT.